This TCR beta chain stems from a study of OX40 agonist ivuxolimab in advanced cancers. Study-wide results and limits: There were, on average, more expanded clones in CD8+ T cells than in CD4+.

A word on this clone: Its antigen is currently unknown.

Some clones are missing from TCRdb's copy, which holds only in-frame ones; the method was immunoSEQ multiplex PCR. The profile covers approximately 92,000 clones, with approximately 80% appearing a single time and about 5.5% taken by the ten largest. CDR3 length: 13 residues. The V end lost 2 bases, the J end lost 4 bases, and 8 bases lay between the germline ends. CDR1 and CDR2 from the germline V gene are MNHEY and SVGAGI. The chain is built from TRBV6-5 and TRBJ1-2, with TRBD1 as a possible D gene (5 bases). The TCR originated in an adult with an advanced solid tumor such as melanoma, head and neck, liver or kidney cancer. The specimen was CD4+ or CD8+ T cells sorted from blood, collected in a trial of the OX40 agonist ivuxolimab. The CDR3 DNA reads TGTGCCAGCAGTTACGCAGACAGCTATGGCTACACCTTC. This gives the protein CASSYADSYGYTF.